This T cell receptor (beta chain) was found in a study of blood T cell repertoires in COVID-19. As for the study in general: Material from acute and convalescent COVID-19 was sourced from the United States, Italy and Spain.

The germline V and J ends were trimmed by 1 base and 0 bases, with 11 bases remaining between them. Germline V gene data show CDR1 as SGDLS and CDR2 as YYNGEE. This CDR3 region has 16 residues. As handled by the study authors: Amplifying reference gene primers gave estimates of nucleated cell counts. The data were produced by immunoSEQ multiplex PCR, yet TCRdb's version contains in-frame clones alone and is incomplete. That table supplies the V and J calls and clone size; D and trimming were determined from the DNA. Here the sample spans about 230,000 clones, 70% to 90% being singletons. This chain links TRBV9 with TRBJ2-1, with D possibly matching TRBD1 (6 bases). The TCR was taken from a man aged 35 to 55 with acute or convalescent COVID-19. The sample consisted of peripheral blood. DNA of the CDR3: TGTGCCAGCAGCGTACTAGCAGGGGCCTCCTACAATGAGCAGTTCTTC. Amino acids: CASSVLAGASYNEQFF. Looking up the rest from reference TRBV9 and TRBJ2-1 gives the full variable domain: DSGVTQTPKHLITATGQRVTLRCSPRSGDLSVYWYQQSLDQGLQFLIQYYNGEERAKGNILERFSAQQFPDLHSELNLSSLELGDSALYFCASSVLAGASYNEQFFGPGTRLTVL.